Here is one T cell receptor (beta chain) with its context. Original data processing: Estimated nucleated cell counts came from reference gene primer amplification. TCRdb's table, derived via immunoSEQ multiplex PCR, lists solely in-frame clones and lacks some. Clone size and the V and J calls come from that table; the DNA yielded D and trimming. The table lists 110,000 to 150,000 clones, around 87% of them singletons. These data are taken from a study of blood T cell repertoires in COVID-19. Cohorts were assigned according to the clinical history that participants reported. From germline, CDR1 is MNHEY and CDR2 SVGAGI. Trimming cost V 6 bases and J 3 bases; bases outside gene matches: 5. CDR3 length: 15 amino acids.

The specimen was PBMCs or T cells enriched from blood (not recorded which). The genes are TRBV6-5 and TRBJ2-5; 12 bases are shared with TRBD2. The TCR sequence derives from a man aged 55-75 years who had recovered from COVID-19. CDR3 nucleotide sequence: TGTGCCAGCAGCGCACTAGCGGGGGGCAAAGAGACCCAGTACTTC. Its translation: CASSALAGGKETQYF.